This T cell receptor beta chain was recovered during a study of beta chain features in type 1 diabetes. General study results and limits: There was a moderate but significant shortening of TCRB CDR3s in all four CD4+ subsets of Type 1 diabetes patients.

Germline V CDR1 and CDR2: MNHNY, SVGAGI (reference sequence). The CDR3 runs 15 residues. V lost 5 bases to trimming and J lost 5 bases; unmatched junction nucleotides: 10. The whole isolated RNA underwent reverse transcription, so sequencing captured expressed TCRB transcripts. This table comes from immunoSEQ multiplex PCR, and its TCRdb copy is limited to in-frame clones, with some not included. The sample has 100,000 to 150,000 clones; 9% are singletons. This clone was seen a few times. The antigen remains undetermined. One heparinised blood draw, averaging approximately 120 mL, came from each donor. Based on CD45RO/CCR7/CD25/CD127/CD95/CD27, CD4+ regulatory, stem cell-like memory, naive and central memory cells were sorted.

The chain is built from TRBV6-6 and TRBJ1-1; 8 bases match TRBD1. The TCR sequence derives from a man aged 25 to 40 with type 1 diabetes. The material sequenced was central memory CD4+ T cells from blood. The CDR3 coding sequence is TGTGCCAGCAGTAGAACCGACAGGGGAGGTACTGAAGCTTTCTTT. This encodes CASSRTDRGGTEAFF.